In its sample, the clone carrying this TCR beta chain was seen a few times. Its antigen is not identified. Each TRB amplification used about 230-550 ng of genomic DNA from blood. This record comes from a study of T and B cells in COVID-19 patients. About the research overall: The recovered cohort's median age was 34 years, versus roughly 63 years in active infection. Of approximately 19 active-infection patients, some 11 were critically ill with mechanical ventilation or extracorporeal membrane oxygenation. Study results and caveats: Patients with COVID-19 reportedly showed strongly skewed T cell receptor beta variable and joining gene usage.

TRB rearrangements were amplified by multiplex PCR with BIOMED2 TRB-A/B primers. From the multiplex PCR reads, TCRdb called clonotypes with MiXCR, one entry per CDR3 protein. Among roughly 15,000 distinct CDR3 sequences listed, roughly 29% were seen once. The sequence was collected from a human donor who had recovered from COVID-19. The sequenced sample consisted of blood.

Written as DNA, the CDR3 is TGTGCCAGCAGCTTAAACCCTGGGGATACGCAGTATTTT. This encodes CASSLNPGDTQYF. V gene TRBV11-3 combines with J gene TRBJ2-3; D unresolved. Trimming pared 2 bases from V and 6 bases from J, leaving 9 bases between. Germline lookup yields CDR1 SGHNT and CDR2 YENEEA. This CDR3 comprises 13 residues.